This TCR beta chain came from a study of identical twins. A universal primer site arose from template switching, and cDNA bore unique molecular identifiers. A single record per CDR3 protein comes from TCRdb applying MiXCR to the 5' RACE reads. The table includes fewer than 350,000 distinct CDR3 sequences, less than 9% detected once. Study findings and constraints: The same donors were not followed; conclusions instead depended on cross-sectional statistical analysis. Cord blood's abundant beta clonotypes had fewer insertions, unlike memory repertoires.

This clonotype appeared a few times. Its specificity is not known. This same sample was also part of a study on yellow fever vaccine responses in identical twins. As that report states: Reported findings indicate that twins' vaccine T cell responses seemed partially convergent, partially personalized.

The sequence was collected from a woman under 30 in good health. Sample: memory (CD45RO+) T cells sorted from blood.

CDR3 region: CASSWTSGGFTDTQYF. The CDR3 DNA follows: TGTGCCAGCAGTTGGACTAGCGGGGGCTTCACAGATACGCAGTATTTT. The chain has TRBV7-9 and TRBJ2-3, with 13 positions matching TRBD2. Germline values: CDR1 SEHNR, CDR2 FQNEAQ (reference sequence). CDR3 length: 16 amino acids. Germline trimming cut 6 bases from V and 2 bases from J; bases unmatched to any gene: 5.